Sequencing of this TCR beta chain was carried out in a study of response to subunit inactivated influenza vaccine (dated by TCRdb to the late 2010s). Regarding the research as a whole: To follow how T cells responded to a trivalent subunit inactivated influenza vaccine, the researchers relied on deep quantitative profiling of the T cell receptor repertoire.

Sequences KGHSH (CDR1) and LQKENI (CDR2) are obtained from the germline V gene. The germline V end is reduced by 3 bases and the J end by 6 bases; junction bases left unmatched: 2. The CDR3 holds 12 amino acids from the cysteine to the phenylalanine. Only the CDR3 region is kept as DNA, spanning 36 bases read in frame from base 1. The library was produced with RT-PCR. Sequencing was performed on an Illumina HiSeq 2500. TCRdb took the public reads, trimmed them with fastp at Q25, ran MiXCR for clone calling and kept in-frame beta chains. Identical CDR3 proteins give one entry, which carries the most common genes and DNA. This sample has over 450,000 distinct CDR3 sequences in its table, and 13% of those were observed once. The top ten hold around 13% of the sample. The full study reports these points: The authors proposed that each seasonal influenza vaccination may bring in only a limited number of new T cells.

As for this clonotype: Its target antigen remains unknown. Nothing much larger sits one base from this clone, and base qualities are not available.

Sample time point, as interpreted from the label and publication: 40 to 45 days after influenza vaccine administration. This material consisted of PBMCs from blood, taken roughly 48 days after vaccination. The sequence came from a man aged 45 to 65 who received an inactivated influenza vaccine. Donor details come from another sample of the same person, matched by shared clones. This sequence uses TRBV18 and TRBJ2-7, with 7 middle bases fitting TRBD2. The CDR3 loop reads CASSPGGFEQYF. The sequenced DNA: TGTGCCAGCTCACCGGGAGGGTTCGAGCAGTACTTC.